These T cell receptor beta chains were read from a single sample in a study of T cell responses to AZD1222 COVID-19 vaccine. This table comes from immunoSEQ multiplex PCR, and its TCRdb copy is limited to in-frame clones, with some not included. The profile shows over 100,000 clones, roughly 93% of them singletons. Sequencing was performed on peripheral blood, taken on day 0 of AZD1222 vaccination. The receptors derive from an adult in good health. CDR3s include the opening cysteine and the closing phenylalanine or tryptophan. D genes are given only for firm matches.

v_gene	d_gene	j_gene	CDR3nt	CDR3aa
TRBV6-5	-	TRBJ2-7	TGTGCCAGCAGTTACTCGGCAGCTAGGAATTACGAGCAGTACTTC	CASSYSAARNYEQYF
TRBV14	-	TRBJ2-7	TGTGCCAGCAGCCCGACCGGGAGATTCGGGTCCGGATCCTACGAGCAGTACTTC	CASSPTGRFGSGSYEQYF
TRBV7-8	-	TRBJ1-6	TGTGCCAGCAGCAAGACGGGGGGCGCCGGCCATTCACCCCTCCACTTT	CASSKTGGAGHSPLHF
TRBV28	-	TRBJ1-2	TGTGCCAGCAGGATTGAAGGTTTAGCGTATGGCTACACCTTC	CASRIEGLAYGYTF
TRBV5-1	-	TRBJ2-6	TGCGCCAGCAGCGGGGGACACGGCTCTGGGGCCAACGTCCTGACTTTC	CASSGGHGSGANVLTF
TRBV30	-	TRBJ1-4	TGTGCCTGGAGAGGCCGCCTGAGAGAAAAACTGTTTTTT	CAWRGRLREKLFF
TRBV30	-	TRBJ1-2	TGTGCCTGGAGTGTACGTGGTGGGCAGATTAACTATGGCTACACCTTC	CAWSVRGGQINYGYTF
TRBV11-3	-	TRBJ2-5	TGTGCCAGCAGCTTTCAGGTCCCAGAGACCCAGTACTTC	CASSFQVPETQYF
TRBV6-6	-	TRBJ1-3	TGTGCCAGCAGTAAACAGGGAGTTACGGACACCATATATTTT	CASSKQGVTDTIYF
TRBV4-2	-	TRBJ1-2	TGTGCCAGCAGCCAGAGCGGAGAAAACTATGGCTACACCTTC	CASSQSGENYGYTF
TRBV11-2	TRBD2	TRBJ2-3	TGTGCCAGCAGCCTAGCAGTAGCGGGAGGGCCCCAAGATACGCAGTATTTT	CASSLAVAGGPQDTQYF